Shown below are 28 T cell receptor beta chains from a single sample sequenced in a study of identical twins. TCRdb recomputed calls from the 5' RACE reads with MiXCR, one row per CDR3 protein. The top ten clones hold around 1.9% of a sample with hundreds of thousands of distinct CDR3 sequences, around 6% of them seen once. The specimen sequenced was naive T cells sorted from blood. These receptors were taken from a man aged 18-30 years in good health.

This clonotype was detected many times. The CDR3 sequence: CSVERTGASYGYTF. DNA of the CDR3: TGCAGCGTTGAGAGGACAGGGGCGAGCTATGGCTACACCTTC. The rearrangement uses TRBV29-1 and TRBJ1-2; 9 bases map to TRBD1. V dropped 3 bases and J dropped 4; count of bases not matched to a gene: 6. Germline CDR1 SQVTM, CDR2 ANQGSEA. CDR3 size: 14 residues.

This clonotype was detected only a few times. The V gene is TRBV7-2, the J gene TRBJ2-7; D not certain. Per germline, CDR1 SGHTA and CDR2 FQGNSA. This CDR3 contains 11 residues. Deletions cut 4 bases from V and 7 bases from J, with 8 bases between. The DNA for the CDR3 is TGTGCCAGCAGCTCAAGAAGGGAGCAGTACTTC. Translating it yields CASSSRREQYF.

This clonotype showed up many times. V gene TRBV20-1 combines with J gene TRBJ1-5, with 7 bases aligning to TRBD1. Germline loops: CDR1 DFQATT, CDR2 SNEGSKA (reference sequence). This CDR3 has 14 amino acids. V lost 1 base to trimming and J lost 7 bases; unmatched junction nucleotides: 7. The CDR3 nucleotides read TGCAGTGCTAGAGGGGACAGCCTATCCCAGCCCCAGCATTTT. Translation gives CSARGDSLSQPQHF.

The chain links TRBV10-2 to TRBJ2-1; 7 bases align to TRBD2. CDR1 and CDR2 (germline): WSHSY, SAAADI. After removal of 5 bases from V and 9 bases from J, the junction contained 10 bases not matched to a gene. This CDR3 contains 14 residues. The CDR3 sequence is CASSIGGGPTEQFF. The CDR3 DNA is TGCGCCAGCAGTATTGGGGGAGGGCCAACTGAGCAGTTCTTC.

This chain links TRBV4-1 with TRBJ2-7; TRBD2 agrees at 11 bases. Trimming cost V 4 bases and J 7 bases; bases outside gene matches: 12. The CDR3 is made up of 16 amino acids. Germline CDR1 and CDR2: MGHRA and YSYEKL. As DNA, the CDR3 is TGCGCCAGCAGCCCAGAGACTAGCGGGATAGTGTGGGAGCAGTACGTC. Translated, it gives CASSPETSGIVWEQYV.

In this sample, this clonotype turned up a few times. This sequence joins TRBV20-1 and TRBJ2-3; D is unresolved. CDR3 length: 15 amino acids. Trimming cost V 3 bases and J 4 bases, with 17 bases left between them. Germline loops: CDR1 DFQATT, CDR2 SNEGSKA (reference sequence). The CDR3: CSARIMADVADTQYF. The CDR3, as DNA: TGCAGTGCTAGGATAATGGCGGACGTCGCAGATACGCAGTATTTT.

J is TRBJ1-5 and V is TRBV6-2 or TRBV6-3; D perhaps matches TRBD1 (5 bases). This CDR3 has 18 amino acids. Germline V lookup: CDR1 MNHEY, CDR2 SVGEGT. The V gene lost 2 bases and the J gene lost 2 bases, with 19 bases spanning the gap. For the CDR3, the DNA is TGTGCCAGCAGTTACGGACGGGGTGCCGGAGGGGGCAATCAGCCCCAGCATTTT. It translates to CASSYGRGAGGGNQPQHF.

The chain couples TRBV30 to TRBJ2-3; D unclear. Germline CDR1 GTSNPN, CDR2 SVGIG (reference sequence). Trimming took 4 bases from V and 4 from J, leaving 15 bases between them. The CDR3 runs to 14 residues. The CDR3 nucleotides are TGTGCCTGGATCAGGTCGTGGAGTCCAGATACGCAGTATTTT. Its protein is CAWIRSWSPDTQYF.

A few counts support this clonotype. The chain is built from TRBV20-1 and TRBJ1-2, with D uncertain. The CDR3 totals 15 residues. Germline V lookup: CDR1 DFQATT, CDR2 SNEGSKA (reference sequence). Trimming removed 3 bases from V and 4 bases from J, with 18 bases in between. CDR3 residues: CSASPPLGGFYGYTF. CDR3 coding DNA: TGCAGTGCTAGCCCCCCCCTGGGTGGGTTCTATGGCTACACCTTC.

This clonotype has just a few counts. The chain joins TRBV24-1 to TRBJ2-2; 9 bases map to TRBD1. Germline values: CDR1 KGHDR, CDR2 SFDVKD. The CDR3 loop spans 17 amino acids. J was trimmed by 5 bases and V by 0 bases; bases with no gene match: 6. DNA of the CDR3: TGTGCCACCAGTGATTTGTCGGGACAGGGTTGGACCGGGGAGCTGTTTTTT. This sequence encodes CATSDLSGQGWTGELFF.

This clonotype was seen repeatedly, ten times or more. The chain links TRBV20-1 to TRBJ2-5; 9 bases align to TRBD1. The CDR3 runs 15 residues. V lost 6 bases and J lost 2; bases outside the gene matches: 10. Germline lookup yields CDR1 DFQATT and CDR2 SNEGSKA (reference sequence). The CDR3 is CSATTTGTGQETQYF. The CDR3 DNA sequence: TGCAGTGCGACCACCACCGGGACAGGGCAAGAGACCCAGTACTTC.

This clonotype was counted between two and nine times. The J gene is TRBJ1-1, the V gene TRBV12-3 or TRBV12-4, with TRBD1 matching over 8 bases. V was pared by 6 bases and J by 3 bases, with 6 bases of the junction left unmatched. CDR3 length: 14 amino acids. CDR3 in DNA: TGTGCCAGCAGACGGGACAGGACGGACACTGAAGCTTTCTTT. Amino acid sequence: CASRRDRTDTEAFF.

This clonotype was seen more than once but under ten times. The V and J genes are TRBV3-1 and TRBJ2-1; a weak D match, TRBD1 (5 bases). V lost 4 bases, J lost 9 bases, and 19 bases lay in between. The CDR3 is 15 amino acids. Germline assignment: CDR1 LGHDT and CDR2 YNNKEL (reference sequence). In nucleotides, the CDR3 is TGTGCCAGCAGCCTAGGAAGCAGGGCATTGGCTGAGCAGTTCTTC. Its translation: CASSLGSRALAEQFF.

CDR3 loop: CAIRTGPAAYGYTF. The CDR3 DNA is TGTGCCATCCGAACCGGCCCCGCGGCCTATGGCTACACCTTC. The rearrangement uses TRBV10-3 and TRBJ1-2, with D hard to call. Trimming removed 8 bases from V and 4 bases from J, with 17 bases in between. Germline assignment: CDR1 ENHRY and CDR2 SYGVKD. This CDR3 comprises 14 residues.

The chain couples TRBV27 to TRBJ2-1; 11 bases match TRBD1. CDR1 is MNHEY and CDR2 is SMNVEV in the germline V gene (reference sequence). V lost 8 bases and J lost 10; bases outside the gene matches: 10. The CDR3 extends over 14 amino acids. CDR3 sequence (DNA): TGTGCCAGCGCCCCCGGACAGGGGGCATGGGAGCAGTTCTTC. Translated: CASAPGQGAWEQFF.

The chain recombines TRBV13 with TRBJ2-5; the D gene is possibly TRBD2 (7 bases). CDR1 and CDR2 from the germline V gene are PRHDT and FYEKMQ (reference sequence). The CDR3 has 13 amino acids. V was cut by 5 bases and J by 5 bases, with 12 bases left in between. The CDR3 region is CASSKGGVETQYF. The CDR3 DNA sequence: TGTGCCAGCAGCAAAGGGGGGGTTGAGACCCAGTACTTC.

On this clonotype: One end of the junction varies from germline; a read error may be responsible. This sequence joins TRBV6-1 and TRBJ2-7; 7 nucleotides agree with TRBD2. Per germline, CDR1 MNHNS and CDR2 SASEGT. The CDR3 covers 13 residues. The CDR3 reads CASSQAGRYEQYF. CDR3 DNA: TGTGCCAGCAGTCAAGCGGGAAGGTACGAGCAGTACTTC.

The CDR3 DNA is TGTGCCACCTACTACGAGCAGTACGTC. Translated, it gives CATYYEQYV. The chain is built from TRBV21-1 and TRBJ2-7. TRBV21-1 is a known pseudogene. There are 9 residues in the CDR3.

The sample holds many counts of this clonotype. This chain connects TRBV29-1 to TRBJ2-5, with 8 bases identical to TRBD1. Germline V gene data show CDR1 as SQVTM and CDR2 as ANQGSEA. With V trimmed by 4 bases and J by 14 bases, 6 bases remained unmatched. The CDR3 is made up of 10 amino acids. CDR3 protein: CSVVLGQAYF. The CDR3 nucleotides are TGCAGCGTTGTCCTGGGACAGGCTTACTTC.

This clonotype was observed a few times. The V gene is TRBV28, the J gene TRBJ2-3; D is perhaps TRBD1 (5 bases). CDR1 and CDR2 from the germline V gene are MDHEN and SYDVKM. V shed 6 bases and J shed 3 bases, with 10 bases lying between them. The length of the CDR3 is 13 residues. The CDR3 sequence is CASRRRTTDTQYF. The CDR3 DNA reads TGTGCCAGCAGAAGAAGGACAACAGATACGCAGTATTTT.

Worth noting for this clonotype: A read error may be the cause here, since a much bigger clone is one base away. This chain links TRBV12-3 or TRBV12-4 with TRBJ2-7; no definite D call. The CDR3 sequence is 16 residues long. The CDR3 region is CASSLATSRSSYKQYF. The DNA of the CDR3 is TGTGCCAGCAGTTTAGCGACTTCCAGAAGCTCCTACAAGCAGTACTTC.

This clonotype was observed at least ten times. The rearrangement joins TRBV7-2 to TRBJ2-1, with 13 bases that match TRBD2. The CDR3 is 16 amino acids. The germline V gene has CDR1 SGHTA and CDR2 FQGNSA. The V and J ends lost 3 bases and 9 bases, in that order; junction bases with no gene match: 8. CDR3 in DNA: TGTGCCAGCAGCTTCCGACTAGCGGGAGGCATGGGTGAGCAGTTCTTC. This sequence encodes CASSFRLAGGMGEQFF.

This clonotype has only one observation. In DNA form, the CDR3 reads TGTGCCTGGGGGTTGGGACCCAGCAATCAGCCCCAGCATTTT. Amino acid sequence: CAWGLGPSNQPQHF. The chain uses TRBV30 and TRBJ1-5; D is perhaps TRBD1 (5 bases). CDR3 length: 14 amino acids. Trimming took 5 bases from V and 1 from J, leaving 12 bases between them. Germline loops: CDR1 GTSNPN, CDR2 SVGIG (reference sequence).

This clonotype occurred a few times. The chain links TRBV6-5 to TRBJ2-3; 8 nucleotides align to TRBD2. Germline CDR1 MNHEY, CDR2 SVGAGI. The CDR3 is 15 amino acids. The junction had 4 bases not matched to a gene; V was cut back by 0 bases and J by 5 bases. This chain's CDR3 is CASSYSKAGVDTQYF. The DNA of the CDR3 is TGTGCCAGCAGTTACTCGAAAGCGGGGGTAGATACGCAGTATTTT.

In DNA, the CDR3 is TGTGCCAGCAGCTTAGCCGGGACCTTCACGCAGTATTTT. Its translation is CASSLAGTFTQYF. The gene calls are TRBV7-2 and TRBJ2-3; D possibly matches TRBD1 or TRBD2 (5 bases each). CDR1 and CDR2 (germline): SGHTA, FQGNSA. There are 13 residues in the CDR3. V was trimmed by 0 bases and J by 9 bases, leaving 10 bases between them.

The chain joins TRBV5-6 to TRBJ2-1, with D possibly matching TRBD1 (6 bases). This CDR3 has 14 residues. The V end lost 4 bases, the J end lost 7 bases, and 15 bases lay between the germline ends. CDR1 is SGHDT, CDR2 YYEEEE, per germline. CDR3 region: CASSPAPGDNEQFF. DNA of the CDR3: TGTGCCAGCAGCCCAGCACCAGGGGATAATGAGCAGTTCTTC.

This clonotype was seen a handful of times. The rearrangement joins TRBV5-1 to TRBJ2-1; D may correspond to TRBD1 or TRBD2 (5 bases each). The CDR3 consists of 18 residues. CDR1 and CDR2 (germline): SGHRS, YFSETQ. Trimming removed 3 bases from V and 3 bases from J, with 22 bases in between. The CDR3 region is CASSSWSGTFSDYNEQFF. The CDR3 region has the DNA TGCGCCAGCAGCTCTTGGTCCGGGACCTTTAGCGACTACAATGAGCAGTTCTTC.

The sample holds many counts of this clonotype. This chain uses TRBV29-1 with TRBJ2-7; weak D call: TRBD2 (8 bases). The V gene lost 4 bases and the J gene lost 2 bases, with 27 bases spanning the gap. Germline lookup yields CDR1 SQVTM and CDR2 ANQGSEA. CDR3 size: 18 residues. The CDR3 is CSVGQGRRPSGPAYEQYF. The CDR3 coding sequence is TGCAGCGTTGGACAGGGAAGGCGGCCTAGCGGGCCAGCCTACGAGCAGTACTTC.